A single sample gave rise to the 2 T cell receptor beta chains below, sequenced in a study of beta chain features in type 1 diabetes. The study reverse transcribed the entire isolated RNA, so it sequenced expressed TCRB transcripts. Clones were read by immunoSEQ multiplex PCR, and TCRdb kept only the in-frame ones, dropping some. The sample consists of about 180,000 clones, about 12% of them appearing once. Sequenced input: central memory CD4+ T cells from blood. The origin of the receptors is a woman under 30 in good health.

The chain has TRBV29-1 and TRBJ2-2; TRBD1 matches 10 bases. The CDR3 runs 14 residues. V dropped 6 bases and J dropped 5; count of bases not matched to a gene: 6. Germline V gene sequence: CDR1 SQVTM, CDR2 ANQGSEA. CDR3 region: CSVRDRGNTGELFF. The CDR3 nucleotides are TGCAGCGTGCGGGACAGGGGTAATACCGGGGAGCTGTTTTTT.

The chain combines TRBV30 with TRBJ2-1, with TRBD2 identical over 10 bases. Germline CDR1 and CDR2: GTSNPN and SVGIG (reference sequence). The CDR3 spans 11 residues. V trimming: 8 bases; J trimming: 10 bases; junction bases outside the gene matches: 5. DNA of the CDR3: TGTGCCGGACGGACTAGCGGAGAGCAGTTCTTC. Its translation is CAGRTSGEQFF.